One and the same sample provided the 17 T cell receptor beta chains below, sequenced in a study of monozygotic twins with cystic fibrosis. This table comes from immunoSEQ multiplex PCR, and its TCRdb copy is limited to in-frame clones, with some not included. Among approximately 20,000 clones listed, about 89% were seen once. The material sequenced was blood. These receptors all stem from a girl aged 2 to 10 with cystic fibrosis.

This clone has only one observation. V usage is TRBV19 and J usage is TRBJ1-5; possible D gene TRBD1, 5 bases. The CDR3 is 14 residues long. The germline CDR1 and CDR2 sequences are LNHDA and SQIVND (reference sequence). With 10 bases removed from V and 2 bases from J, the gap between germline ends came to 15 bases. The CDR3 DNA reads TGTGCCACGGACAAATTATATGGCAATCAGCCCCAGCATTTT. Protein sequence: CATDKLYGNQPQHF.

The J gene is TRBJ1-2, the V gene TRBV5-1, with D hard to call. The V end was cut by 0 bases, the J end by 6 bases, with 15 bases between. CDR1 is SGHRS and CDR2 is YFSETQ in the germline V gene. This CDR3 spans 15 amino acids. CDR3 loop: CASSLEFGRMDGYTF. The CDR3 DNA follows: TGCGCCAGCAGCTTGGAGTTCGGACGGATGGATGGCTACACCTTC.

J is TRBJ2-1 and V is TRBV6-6, with 8 bases fitting TRBD1. This CDR3 has 16 amino acids. Germline CDR1 reads MNHNY; CDR2 reads SVGAGI (reference sequence). With V trimmed by 2 bases and J by 9 bases, 12 bases remained unmatched. DNA for the CDR3: TGTGCCAGCAGTTACGGACAGGGACAGGAGATGGGTGAGCAGTTCTTC. It codes for CASSYGQGQEMGEQFF.

The genes are TRBV7-8 and TRBJ2-7; no reliable D call. The germline V gene has CDR1 SGHVS and CDR2 FQNEAQ. The V end was cut by 5 bases, the J end by 0 bases, with 8 bases between. The CDR3 covers 13 residues. CDR3 coding DNA: TGTGCCAGCAGCCCCTCGGACTCCTACGAGCAGTACTTC. It encodes CASSPSDSYEQYF.

V and J are TRBV7-2 and TRBJ2-3, with 7 bases that match TRBD1. CDR1 is SGHTA, CDR2 FQGNSA, per germline. Trimming at V came to 5 bases and at J to 6 bases, leaving 14 bases not matched to a gene. The CDR3 totals 16 residues. The DNA of the CDR3 is TGTGCCAGCAGCCCCGACAGGGCCTCACGTGCGGATACGCAGTATTTT. This sequence encodes CASSPDRASRADTQYF. The full variable domain, its missing parts supplied by reference TRBV7-2 and TRBJ2-3, is GAGVSQSPSNKVTEKGKDVELRCDPISGHTALYWYRQSLGQGLEFLIYFQGNSAPDKSGLPSDRFSAERTGGSVSTLTIQRTQQEDSAVYLCASSPDRASRADTQYFGPGTRLTVL.

The chain joins TRBV11-1 to TRBJ1-1; the D gene is possibly TRBD1 (5 bases). The CDR3 is 14 amino acids. Trimming took off 3 bases at V and 3 bases at J, with 11 bases between the two ends. Germline CDR1 and CDR2: SGHAT and FQDESV (reference sequence). The CDR3 nucleotides are TGTGCCAGCAGCTTCCAGGGAGAAGACACTGAAGCTTTCTTT. Translating it yields CASSFQGEDTEAFF.

The chain carries TRBV6-5 and TRBJ1-2; D is unresolved. V lost 0 bases, J lost 3 bases, and 11 bases lay in between. The germline CDR1 and CDR2 sequences are MNHEY and SVGAGI. The length of the CDR3 is 15 residues. CDR3 in amino acids: CASSYSVGFDYGYTF. In DNA form, the CDR3 reads TGTGCCAGCAGTTACTCTGTCGGGTTCGACTATGGCTACACCTTC.

The genes are TRBV6-6 and TRBJ1-1; D might be TRBD1 (5 bases). Trimming cost V 8 bases and J 0 bases, with 19 bases left between them. The CDR3 has 16 residues. From germline, CDR1 is MNHNY and CDR2 SVGAGI (reference sequence). Here the CDR3 reads CASGGPEAGVNTEAFF. DNA of the CDR3: TGTGCCAGCGGCGGCCCCGAGGCGGGGGTGAACACTGAAGCTTTCTTT.

The CDR3 spells CASSTHPKEGGSYEQYF. CDR3 sequence (DNA): TGTGCCAGCAGTACCCACCCGAAGGAGGGAGGCTCCTACGAGCAGTACTTC. The V and J genes are TRBV27 and TRBJ2-7, with D tentatively TRBD2 (6 bases). The length of the CDR3 is 17 residues. CDR1 and CDR2 (germline): MNHEY, SMNVEV (reference sequence). V lost 5 bases to trimming and J lost 0 bases, with 20 bases between them.

This chain connects TRBV2 to TRBJ1-1; no definite D call. CDR1 is SNHLY and CDR2 is FYNNEI in the germline V gene. V was trimmed by 7 bases and J by 2 bases, leaving 8 bases between them. CDR3 size: 12 residues. The CDR3 bases are TGTGCCAGCACTCCAGGTAACACTGAAGCTTTCTTT. It is translated as CASTPGNTEAFF.

This chain links TRBV28 with TRBJ1-5, with D uncertain. The CDR3 is made up of 12 amino acids. The ends were cut back, 6 bases at V and 1 base at J, with 4 bases in the middle. From germline, CDR1 is MDHEN and CDR2 SYDVKM. The CDR3 sequence is CASRWSNQPQHF. The CDR3 DNA sequence: TGTGCCAGCAGGTGGAGCAATCAGCCCCAGCATTTT. The entire variable domain, with the rest obtained from reference TRBV28 and TRBJ1-5, is as follows: DVKVTQSSRYLVKRTGEKVFLECVQDMDHENMFWYRQDPGLGLRLIYFSYDVKMKEKGDIPEGYSVSREKKERFSLILESASTNQTSMYLCASRWSNQPQHFGDGTRLSIL.

The chain couples TRBV6-5 to TRBJ2-7; TRBD2 might be the D (5 bases). CDR1 and CDR2 from the germline V gene are MNHEY and SVGAGI. The CDR3 has 15 amino acids. Trimming pared 6 bases from V and 2 bases from J, leaving 17 bases between. The CDR3 nucleotides read TGTGCCAGCAGCCCTCGTTGGCGGGTTACCTACGAGCAGTACTTC. It specifies CASSPRWRVTYEQYF.

In DNA form, the CDR3 reads TGTGCCAGCAGCTTAAGGCAACGGGCCAAAAACATTCAGTACTTC. Amino acids: CASSLRQRAKNIQYF. The chain employs TRBV13 and TRBJ2-4; D gene uncertain. This CDR3 region has 15 residues. Trimming cost V 2 bases and J 1 base, with 9 bases left between them. The germline V gene has CDR1 PRHDT and CDR2 FYEKMQ (reference sequence). Drawing the rest from reference TRBV13 and TRBJ2-4, the complete variable domain is AAGVIQSPRHLIKEKRETATLKCYPIPRHDTVYWYQQGPGQDPQFLISFYEKMQSDKGSIPDRFSAQQFSDYHSELNMSSLELGDSALYFCASSLRQRAKNIQYFGAGTRLSVL.

The rearrangement links TRBV18 to TRBJ1-1; D is ambiguous. This CDR3 region has 13 residues. Germline V CDR1 and CDR2: KGHSH, LQKENI. Trimming left V 4 bases short and J 5 bases short, with 11 bases between. The DNA of the CDR3 is TGTGCCAGCTCACGATTAGAACTGACTGAAGCTTTCTTT. Translation: CASSRLELTEAFF.

The chain recombines TRBV7-2 with TRBJ1-4, with a tentative D call TRBD1 (5 bases). The CDR3 sequence is 15 residues long. V lost 5 bases, J lost 8 bases, and 18 bases lay in between. Germline-derived CDR1 and CDR2 are SGHTA and FQGNSA. CDR3 coding DNA: TGTGCCAGCAGCACCGGGCGGGGGGGGAGAGAAAAACTGTTTTTT. This translates into CASSTGRGGREKLFF.

In nucleotides, the CDR3 is TGTGCCAGCAGCGTAGGGGGGGCAGGGAATCAGCCCCAGCATTTT. Its translation is CASSVGGAGNQPQHF. The V gene is TRBV9, the J gene TRBJ1-5; D might be TRBD1 (6 bases). The CDR3 is 15 amino acids. Trimming removed 0 bases from V and 4 bases from J, with 11 bases in between. The germline gives CDR1 SGDLS, CDR2 YYNGEE.

This rearrangement joins TRBV13 to TRBJ2-3, with 10 bases fitting TRBD2. Per germline, CDR1 PRHDT and CDR2 FYEKMQ (reference sequence). This CDR3 region has 16 residues. The ends lost 0 bases at V and 5 bases at J; junction bases unmatched: 5. CDR3 residues: CASSLGPLAGEDTQYF. CDR3 DNA sequence: TGTGCCAGCAGCTTAGGACCGCTAGCGGGGGAAGATACGCAGTATTTT. The variable domain in full, completed from reference TRBV13 and TRBJ2-3, reads AAGVIQSPRHLIKEKRETATLKCYPIPRHDTVYWYQQGPGQDPQFLISFYEKMQSDKGSIPDRFSAQQFSDYHSELNMSSLELGDSALYFCASSLGPLAGEDTQYFGPGTRLTVL.